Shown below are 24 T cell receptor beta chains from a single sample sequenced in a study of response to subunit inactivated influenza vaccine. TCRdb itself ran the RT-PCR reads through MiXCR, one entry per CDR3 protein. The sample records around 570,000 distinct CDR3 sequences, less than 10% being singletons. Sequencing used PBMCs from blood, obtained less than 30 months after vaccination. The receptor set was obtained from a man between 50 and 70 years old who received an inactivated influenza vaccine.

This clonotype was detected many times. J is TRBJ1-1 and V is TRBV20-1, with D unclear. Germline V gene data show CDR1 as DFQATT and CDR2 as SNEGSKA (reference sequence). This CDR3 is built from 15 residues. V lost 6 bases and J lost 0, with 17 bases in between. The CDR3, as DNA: TGCAGTGCCGCTATTAGGACTAGGATGAACACTGAAGCTTTCTTT. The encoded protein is CSAAIRTRMNTEAFF.

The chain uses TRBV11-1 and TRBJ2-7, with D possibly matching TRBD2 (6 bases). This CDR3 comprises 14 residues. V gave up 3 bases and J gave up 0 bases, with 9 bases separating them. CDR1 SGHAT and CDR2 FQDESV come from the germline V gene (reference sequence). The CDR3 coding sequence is TGTGCCAGCAGCTTCGGCGGGATCTCCTACGAGCAGTACTTC. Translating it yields CASSFGGISYEQYF.

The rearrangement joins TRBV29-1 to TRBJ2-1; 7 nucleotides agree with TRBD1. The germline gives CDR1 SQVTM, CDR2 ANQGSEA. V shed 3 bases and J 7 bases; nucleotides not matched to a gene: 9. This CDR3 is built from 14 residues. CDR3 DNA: TGCAGCGTTGAGGAGACAGGGCGACAAAATGAGCAGTTCTTC. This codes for CSVEETGRQNEQFF.

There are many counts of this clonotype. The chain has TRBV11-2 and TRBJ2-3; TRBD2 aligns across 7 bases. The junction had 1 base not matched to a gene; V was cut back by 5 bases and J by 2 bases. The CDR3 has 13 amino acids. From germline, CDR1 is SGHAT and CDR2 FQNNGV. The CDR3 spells CASSKRDTDTQYF. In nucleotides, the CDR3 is TGTGCCAGCAGCAAGCGGGACACAGATACGCAGTATTTT.

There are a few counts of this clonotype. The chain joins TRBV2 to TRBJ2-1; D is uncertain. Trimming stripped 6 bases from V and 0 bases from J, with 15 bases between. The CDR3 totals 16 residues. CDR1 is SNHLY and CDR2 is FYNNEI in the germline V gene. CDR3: CASREMTGSSYNEQFF. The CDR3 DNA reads TGTGCCAGCAGGGAAATGACGGGTAGCTCCTACAATGAGCAGTTCTTC.

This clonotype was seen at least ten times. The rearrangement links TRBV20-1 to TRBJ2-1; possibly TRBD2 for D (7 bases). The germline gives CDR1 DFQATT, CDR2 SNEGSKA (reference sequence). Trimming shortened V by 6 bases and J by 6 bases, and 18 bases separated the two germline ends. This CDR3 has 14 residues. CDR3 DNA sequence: TGCAGTGCCAGAAGGGGGGGGGCCGCCAATGAGCAGTTCTTC. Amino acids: CSARRGGAANEQFF.

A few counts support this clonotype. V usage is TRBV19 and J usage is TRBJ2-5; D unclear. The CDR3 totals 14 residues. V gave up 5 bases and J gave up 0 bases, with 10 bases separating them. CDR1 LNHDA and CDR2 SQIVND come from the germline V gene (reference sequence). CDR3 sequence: CASSPMAYQETQYF. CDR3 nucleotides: TGTGCCAGTAGTCCGATGGCGTACCAAGAGACCCAGTACTTC.

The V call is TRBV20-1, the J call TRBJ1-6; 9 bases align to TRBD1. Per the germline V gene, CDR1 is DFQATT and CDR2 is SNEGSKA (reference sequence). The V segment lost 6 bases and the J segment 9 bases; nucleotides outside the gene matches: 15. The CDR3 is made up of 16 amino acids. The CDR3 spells CSAHGPGTGFSSPLHF. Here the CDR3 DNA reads TGCAGTGCCCACGGCCCAGGGACAGGGTTTAGTTCACCCCTCCACTTT.

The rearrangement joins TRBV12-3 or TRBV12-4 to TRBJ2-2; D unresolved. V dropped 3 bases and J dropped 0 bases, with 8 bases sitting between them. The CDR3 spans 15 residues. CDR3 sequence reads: CASSFQVTNTGELFF. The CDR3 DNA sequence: TGTGCCAGCAGTTTCCAGGTCACGAACACCGGGGAGCTGTTTTTT.

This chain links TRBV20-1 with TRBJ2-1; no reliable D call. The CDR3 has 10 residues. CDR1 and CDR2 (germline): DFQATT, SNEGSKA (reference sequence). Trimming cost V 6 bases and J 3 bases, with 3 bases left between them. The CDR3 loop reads CSALYNEQFF. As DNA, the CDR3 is TGCAGTGCCCTCTACAATGAGCAGTTCTTC.

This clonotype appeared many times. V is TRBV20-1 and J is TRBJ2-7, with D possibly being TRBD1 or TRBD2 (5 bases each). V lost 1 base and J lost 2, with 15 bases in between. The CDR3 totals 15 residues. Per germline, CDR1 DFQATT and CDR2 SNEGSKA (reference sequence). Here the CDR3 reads CSARGVRGNTYEQYF. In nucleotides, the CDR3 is TGCAGTGCTAGAGGGGTGAGGGGTAACACCTACGAGCAGTACTTC.

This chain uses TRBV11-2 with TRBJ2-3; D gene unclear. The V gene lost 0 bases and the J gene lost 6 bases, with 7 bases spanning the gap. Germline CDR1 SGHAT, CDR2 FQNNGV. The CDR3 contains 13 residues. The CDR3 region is CASSLDVADTQYF. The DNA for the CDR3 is TGTGCCAGCAGCTTAGATGTTGCCGATACGCAGTATTTT.

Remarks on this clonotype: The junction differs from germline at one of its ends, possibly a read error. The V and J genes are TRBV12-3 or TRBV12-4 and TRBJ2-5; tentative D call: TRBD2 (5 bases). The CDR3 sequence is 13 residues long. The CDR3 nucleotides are TGTGCCAGCAGTATAGCGACTAAAGAGACCCAGTACTTC. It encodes CASSIATKETQYF.

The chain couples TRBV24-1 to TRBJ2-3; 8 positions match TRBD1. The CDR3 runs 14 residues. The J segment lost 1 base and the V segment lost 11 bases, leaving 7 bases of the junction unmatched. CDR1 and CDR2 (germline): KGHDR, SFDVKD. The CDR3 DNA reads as TGTGCCATCGAGGACAGGGCCCGCACAGATACGCAGTATTTT. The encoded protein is CAIEDRARTDTQYF.

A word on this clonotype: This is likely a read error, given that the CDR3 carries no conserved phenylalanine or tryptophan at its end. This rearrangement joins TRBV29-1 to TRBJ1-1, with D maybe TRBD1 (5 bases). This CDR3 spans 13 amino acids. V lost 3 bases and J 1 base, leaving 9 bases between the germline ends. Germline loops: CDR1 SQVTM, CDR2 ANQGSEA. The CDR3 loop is CSVEEGTNTEAFL. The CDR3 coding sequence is TGCAGCGTTGAGGAGGGGACGAACACTGAAGCTTTCCTT.

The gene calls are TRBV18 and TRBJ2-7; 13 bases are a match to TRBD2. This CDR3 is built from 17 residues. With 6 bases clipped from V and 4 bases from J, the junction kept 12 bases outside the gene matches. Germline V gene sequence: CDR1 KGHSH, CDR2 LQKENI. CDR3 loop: CASSQRITSGRVYEQYF. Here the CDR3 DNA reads TGTGCCAGCTCCCAACGAATTACTAGCGGGAGGGTTTACGAGCAGTACTTC.

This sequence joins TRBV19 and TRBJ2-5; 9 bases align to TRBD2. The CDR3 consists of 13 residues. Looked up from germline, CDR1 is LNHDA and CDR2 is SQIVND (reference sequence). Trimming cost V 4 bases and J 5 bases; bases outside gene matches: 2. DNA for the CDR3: TGTGCCAGTAGTAGGGGACTAGCTGAGACCCAGTACTTC. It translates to CASSRGLAETQYF. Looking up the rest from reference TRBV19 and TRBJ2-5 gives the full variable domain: DGGITQSPKYLFRKEGQNVTLSCEQNLNHDAMYWYRQDPGQGLRLIYYSQIVNDFQKGDIAEGYSVSREKKESFPLTVTSAQKNPTAFYLCASSRGLAETQYFGPGTRLLVL.

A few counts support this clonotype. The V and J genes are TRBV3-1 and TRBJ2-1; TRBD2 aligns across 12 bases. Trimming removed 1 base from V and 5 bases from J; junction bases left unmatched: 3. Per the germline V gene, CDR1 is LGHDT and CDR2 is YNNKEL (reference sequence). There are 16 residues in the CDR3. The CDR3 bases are TGTGCCAGCAGCCAAGTCCTAGCGGGAGGGAACAATGAGCAGTTCTTC. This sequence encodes CASSQVLAGGNNEQFF.

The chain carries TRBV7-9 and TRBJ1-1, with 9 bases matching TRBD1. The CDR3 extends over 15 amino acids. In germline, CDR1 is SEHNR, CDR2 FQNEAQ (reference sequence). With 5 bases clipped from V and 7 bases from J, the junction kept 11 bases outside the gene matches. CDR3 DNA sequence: TGTGCCAGCAGCGCCCGACAGGGGGGGAAGGATGAAGCTTTCTTT. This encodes CASSARQGGKDEAFF.

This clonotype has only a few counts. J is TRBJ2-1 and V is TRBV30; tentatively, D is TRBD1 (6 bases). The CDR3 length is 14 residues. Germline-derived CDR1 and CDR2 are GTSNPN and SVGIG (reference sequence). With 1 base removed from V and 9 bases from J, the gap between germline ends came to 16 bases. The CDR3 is CAWSARSKGGEQFF. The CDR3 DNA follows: TGTGCCTGGAGTGCCCGCTCAAAAGGGGGTGAGCAGTTCTTC. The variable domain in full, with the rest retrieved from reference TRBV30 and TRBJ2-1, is SQTIHQWPATLVQPVGSPLSLECTVEGTSNPNLYWYRQAAGRGLQLLFYSVGIGQISSEVPQNLSASRPQDRQFILSSKKLLLSDSGFYLCAWSARSKGGEQFFGPGTRLTVL.

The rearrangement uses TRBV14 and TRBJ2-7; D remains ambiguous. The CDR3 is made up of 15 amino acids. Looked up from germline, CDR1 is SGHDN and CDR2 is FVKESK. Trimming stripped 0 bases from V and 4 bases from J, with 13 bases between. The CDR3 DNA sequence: TGTGCCAGCAGCCAAGAATCGACCAGAACGTACGAGCAGTACTTC. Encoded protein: CASSQESTRTYEQYF.

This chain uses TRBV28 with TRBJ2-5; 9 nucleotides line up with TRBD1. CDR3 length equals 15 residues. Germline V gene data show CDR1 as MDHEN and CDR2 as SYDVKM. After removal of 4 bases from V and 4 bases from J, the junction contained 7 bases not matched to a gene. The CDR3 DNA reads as TGTGCCAGCAGTTACAGGGGGCGGAGTGTAGAGACCCAGTACTTC. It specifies CASSYRGRSVETQYF.

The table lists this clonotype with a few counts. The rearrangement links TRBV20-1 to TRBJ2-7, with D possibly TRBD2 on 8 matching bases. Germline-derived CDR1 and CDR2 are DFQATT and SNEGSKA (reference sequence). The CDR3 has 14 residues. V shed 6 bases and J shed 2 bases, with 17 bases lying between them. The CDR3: CSATDRTSTYEQYF. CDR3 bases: TGCAGTGCCACGGACAGGACTAGCACCTACGAGCAGTACTTC.

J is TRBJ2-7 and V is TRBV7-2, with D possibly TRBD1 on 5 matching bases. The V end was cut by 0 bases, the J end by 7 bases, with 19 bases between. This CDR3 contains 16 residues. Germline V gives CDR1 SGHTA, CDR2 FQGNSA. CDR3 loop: CASSLATRILKGEQYF. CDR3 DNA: TGTGCCAGCAGCTTAGCTACAAGGATATTAAAGGGGGAGCAGTACTTC.